This entry is about one T cell receptor beta chain. The antigen is unknown. A far larger clone is one base from this, pointing to a likely read error. The time point: newly diagnosed GD, antithyroid drugs for less than 3 months. From PBMCs, RNA was extracted and then used to make the TCR library. Library construction for TCR beta used iRepertoire HTBI primers and Arm-PCR of CDR3 regions. From the multiplex PCR reads, TCRdb called clonotypes with MiXCR, one entry per CDR3 protein. This table has about 320,000 distinct CDR3 sequences, 15% to 20% appearing once. The CDR3 has 13 amino acids. Trimming removed 2 bases at V and 10 bases at J, with 12 bases between. Germline V gives CDR1 SNHLY, CDR2 FYNNEI. The sample is drawn from a study of regulatory T cells in long-lasting Graves disease. General study findings and limits: When disease was persistent, TRBV28, TRBJ1-2 and TRBJ2-5 were the favored segments. Because few samples were included, accuracy may have been lower.

The chain recombines TRBV2 with TRBJ2-1; no firm D call. The sequencing used peripheral blood mononuclear cells (PBMCs), collected at new diagnosis, from a patient treated with antithyroid drugs. This receptor was taken from a female donor with Graves disease. The CDR3 protein is CASSETAPYEQFF. In nucleotides, the CDR3 is TGTGCCAGCAGTGAAACGGCTCCTTACGAGCAGTTCTTC.